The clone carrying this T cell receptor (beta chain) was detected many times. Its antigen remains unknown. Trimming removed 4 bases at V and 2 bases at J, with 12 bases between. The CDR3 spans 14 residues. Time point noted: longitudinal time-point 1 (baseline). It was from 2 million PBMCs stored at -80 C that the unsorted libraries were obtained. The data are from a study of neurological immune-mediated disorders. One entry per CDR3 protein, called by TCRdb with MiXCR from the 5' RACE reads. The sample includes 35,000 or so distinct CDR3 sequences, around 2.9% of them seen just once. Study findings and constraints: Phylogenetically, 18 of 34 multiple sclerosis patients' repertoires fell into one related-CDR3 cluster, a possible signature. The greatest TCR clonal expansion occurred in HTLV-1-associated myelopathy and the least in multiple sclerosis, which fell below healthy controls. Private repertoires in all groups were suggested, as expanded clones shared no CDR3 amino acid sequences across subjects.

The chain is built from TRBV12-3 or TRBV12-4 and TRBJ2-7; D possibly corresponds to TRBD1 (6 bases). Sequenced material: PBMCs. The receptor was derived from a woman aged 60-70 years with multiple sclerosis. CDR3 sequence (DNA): TGTGCCAGCAGTTCGCGGACAGTAACCTACGAGCAGTACTTC. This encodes CASSSRTVTYEQYF.